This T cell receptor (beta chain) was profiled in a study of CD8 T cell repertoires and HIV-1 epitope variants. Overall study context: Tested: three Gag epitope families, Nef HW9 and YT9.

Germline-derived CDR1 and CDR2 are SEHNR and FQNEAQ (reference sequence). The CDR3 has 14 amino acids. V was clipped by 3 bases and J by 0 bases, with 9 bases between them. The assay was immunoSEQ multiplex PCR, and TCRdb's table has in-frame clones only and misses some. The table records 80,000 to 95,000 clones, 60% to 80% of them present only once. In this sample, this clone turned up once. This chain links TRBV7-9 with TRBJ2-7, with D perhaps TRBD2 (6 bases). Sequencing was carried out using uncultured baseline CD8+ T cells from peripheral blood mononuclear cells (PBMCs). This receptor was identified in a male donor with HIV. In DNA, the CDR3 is TGTGCCAGCAGCTTTGGGACTCCCTCCTACGAGCAGTACTTC. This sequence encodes CASSFGTPSYEQYF.